This T cell receptor (beta chain) was captured in a study of cytotoxic CD8 clonotypes in ibrutinib-treated CLL (dated by TCRdb to the early 2020s). Notes on the research overall: The cohort had over ten relapsed/refractory and approximately 14 treatment-naive patients; under 18 were IGHV unmutated. Responses were partial in some 24 patients and complete in 2; after median about 63 months follow-up, some 15 stayed in remission and about twelve progressed. The response samples were drawn at a median of approximately 11 months into treatment, with a range of roughly 6 to 40 months. Samples averaged 255,043 productive templates and 94,082 productive rearrangements. Of the 86 participants in the trial, 25 to 30 had longitudinal samples available. Cryopreserved peripheral blood mononuclear cells were obtained before treatment, at response, and at either sustained remission or disease progression. All remission and progressive disease samples were collected while patients were still receiving ibrutinib.

After removal of 6 bases from V and 3 bases from J, the junction retains 11 bases not matched to a gene. The CDR3 measures 15 amino acids from cysteine to phenylalanine. The read is trimmed to its CDR3 DNA, 45 bases read in frame from base 1. Sequences MDHEN (CDR1) and SYDVKM (CDR2) are obtained from the germline V gene. On a MiSeq, deep resolution sequencing aimed for a depth between 1 in 1 million and 1 in 200,000 T cells, with each clonotype covered approximately 9.8x on average. The immunoSEQ hsTCRB Kit was used to generate TCR beta libraries. Per the authors' processing: ImmunoSEQ Data Assistant and ImmunoSEQ Analyzer were used for data analysis, and V, D and J genes were assigned according to IMGT definitions. Clonality, with values ranging from 0 to 1, was calculated as one minus the normalized Shannon entropy of productive rearrangement frequencies. Public clonotype analysis was restricted to overrepresented clonotypes comprising at least 0.05% of each patient's repertoire. Thirteen age-matched healthy donor repertoires from immuneACCESS were used as controls for clonality. Sourced from immuneACCESS, this table was stored by TCRdb with only in-frame sequences that have V and J called. A share of the clones is absent; for the studies checked, an unresolved V gene accounts for under half, and the remainder has no known explanation. From that table come the V and J calls and clone size; the DNA was used to work out D and trimming. The sample table records approximately 120,000 clones; 58% of these occur just once. The top ten clonotypes cover roughly 35% of the sample.

The time point label of this sample denotes: roughly 23 months on ibrutinib. For TCR beta library preparation, roughly 1.8 micrograms of genomic DNA was extracted from cryopreserved PBMCs. High-throughput TCR beta sequencing was performed on longitudinal blood samples from CLL patients receiving ibrutinib monotherapy. The patients took part in an open-label, single-center phase 2 trial of ibrutinib monotherapy. Broad study findings and their caveats: Public clonotypes were rare and either shrank or stayed stable during treatment, and the rise in clonality at ibrutinib response reflected expansion of private clonotypes. Sustained-remission and progressing patients did not have matched sampling times, and lymph node repertoires were not examined. An increase in clonality was observed at ibrutinib response, with clonality remaining stable during sustained remission and falling back toward baseline at progression. At baseline, clonality was higher than in age-matched healthy donors and showed a strong correlation with circulating CD8+ T-cell counts.

Comment on this clone: No antigen is known for it. No quality values exist for individual bases; no much larger clone is one base distant.

This TCR came from a human donor with chronic lymphocytic leukemia. The V and J genes are TRBV28 and TRBJ2-7, and 7 junction bases match TRBD2. The sample here was PBMCs, taken after 24 months of ibrutinib treatment. The CDR3 loop reads CASRSGEGLSYEQYF. The nucleotides read TGTGCCAGCAGATCGGGGGAGGGACTTAGCTACGAGCAGTACTTC.